What follows is one T cell receptor beta chain and its context. Its antigen remains undetermined. No quality values exist for individual bases; no much larger clone is one base distant. This record belongs to a study of T cell responses to AZD1222 COVID-19 vaccine (dated by TCRdb to the early 2020s). Some background on the complete study: TCR sequencing covered more than 230 trial participants: 200 to 220 given two doses of AZD1222 and 26 given two doses of MenACWY control vaccine. Trial participants were enrolled by age into 18-55, 56-69 and 70-plus year subgroups, with 148, 28 and 57 TCR-sequenced participants respectively. The research as a whole found: Reportedly, almost half of the unique spike-specific TCRs recognized epitopes lying outside the regions that are mutated in the B.1.351 and B.1.1.7 variants. Most participants were white British and females outnumbered males, and the authors suggested that clonal diversity may have been underestimated. Conclusions about previously exposed vaccinees are limited, since just 5 to 7 AZD1222 recipients were seropositive for SARS-CoV-2 at baseline. Spike-specific TCR breadth and depth rose significantly after two AZD1222 doses compared with day 0 and with MenACWY recipients. The 56-69-year group was small, and its depth increase did not reach significance, likely because of low power. Vaccine-associated CD4 TCRs spanned the whole spike protein, with dominant responses in regions 160-218 and 743-854. No day 14 peak-response samples were available, so repertoires were characterized only after the peak T cell response.

In the paper's terms, the time point label means: about 28 days (+/-7) after the second vaccine dose. Because spike-specific TCR depth and breadth did not differ between the two schedules, AZD1222 recipients who got a second dose at roughly 4 weeks were pooled with those who got a second dose at roughly 12 weeks. The vaccinee samples were drawn from two UK trials, COV001 and COV002, one of which was a single-blind randomized controlled phase 2/3 trial testing AZD1222 (ChAdOx1 nCoV-19) in healthy adults. For TCRbeta chain sequencing, PBMC samples from trial participants were taken at day 0 and at day 28 after the second dose. The CDR3 regions of human TCRbeta chains were analyzed by immunosequencing. Concerning the study's data processing: TCRs in the repertoires were compared against a reference library of SARS-CoV-2-specific TCRs that had been generated with the MIRA antigen-specificity platform. Breadth was defined as the fraction of unique TCRs that were SARS-CoV-2-associated. Depth was defined as the fraction of total T cells that were SARS-CoV-2-associated. Using the MIRA data, every spike-specific TCR was mapped to the spike region that the TCR reacted to and assigned to either a CD4 or a CD8 class. Log10-transformed breadth and depth values were compared by one-way ANOVA with Sidak's multiple comparisons tests. TCRdb re-hosts the immuneACCESS table, in-frame sequences only. Its copies lack some clones; in the studies checked, an unresolved V gene accounts for under half of them, and the cause for the rest is not known. Clone size and V and J calls were adopted from that table, with D and trimming inferred from the DNA. A total of about 140,000 clones appear in this sample, 92% of them only once. Of the sample, over 4% is held by the ten largest clones.

The germline V gene specifies SGHTA as CDR1 and FQGTGA as CDR2. From cysteine to phenylalanine, the CDR3 is 13 amino acids long. The entry retains the CDR3 DNA only, 39 bases that are in frame from base 1. The V end loses 2 bases and the J end loses 4 bases, and a stretch of 9 bases separates them. The V and J genes are TRBV7-3 and TRBJ2-7; no confident D gene assignment can be made. The sequence came from an adult who received the AZD1222 COVID-19 vaccine. The sequenced sample was peripheral blood, obtained 28 days after the second AZD1222 dose. The DNA sequence follows: TGTGCCAGCAGCTTAGAGCCGAGATACGAGCAGTACTTC. Its protein is CASSLEPRYEQYF.